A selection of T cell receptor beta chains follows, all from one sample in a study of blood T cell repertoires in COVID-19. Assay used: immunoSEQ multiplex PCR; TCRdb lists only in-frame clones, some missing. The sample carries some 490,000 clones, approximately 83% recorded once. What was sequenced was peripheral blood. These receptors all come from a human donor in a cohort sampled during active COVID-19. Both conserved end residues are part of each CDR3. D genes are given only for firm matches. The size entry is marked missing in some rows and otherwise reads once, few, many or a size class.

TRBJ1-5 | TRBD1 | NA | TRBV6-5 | TGTGCCAGCAAGCGGGGACAGGGAGCTCAGCCCCAGCATTTT | CASKRGQGAQPQHF
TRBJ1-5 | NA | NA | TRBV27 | TGTGCCAGCAGGGCCGCCTTGGGGGGTAGCAATCAGCCCCAGCATTTT | CASRAALGGSNQPQHF
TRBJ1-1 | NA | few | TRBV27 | TGTGCCAGCAGATCGGATCGGGGAGACACTGAAGCTTTCTTT | CASRSDRGDTEAFF
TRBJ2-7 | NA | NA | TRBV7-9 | TGTGCCAGCAGTCCGCTGGGCGGGACCTACGAGCAGTACTTC | CASSPLGGTYEQYF
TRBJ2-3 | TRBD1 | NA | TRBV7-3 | TGTGCCAGCAGCTCCGGACAGGGATACACAGATACGCAGTATTTT | CASSSGQGYTDTQYF
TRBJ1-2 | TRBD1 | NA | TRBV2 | TGTGCCAGCAGTGAGGGACAGGACTATGGCTACACCTTC | CASSEGQDYGYTF
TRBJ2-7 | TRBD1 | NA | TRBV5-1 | TGCGCCAGCTCCCCCGGGACAGGGTCCTACGAGCAGTACTTC | CASSPGTGSYEQYF
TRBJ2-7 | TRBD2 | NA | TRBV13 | TGTGCCAGCAGCTTAGATGCTAGCGGGAGCAACGAGCAGTACTTC | CASSLDASGSNEQYF
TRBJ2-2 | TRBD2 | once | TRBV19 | TGTGCCAGTAGACCTCCGGGGAGGGCGAACACCGGGGAGCTGTTTTTT | CASRPPGRANTGELFF
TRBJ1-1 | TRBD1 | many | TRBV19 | TGTGCCAGTAGGCCGGGACAGGGGGTTGGTGAAGCTTTCTTT | CASRPGQGVGEAFF
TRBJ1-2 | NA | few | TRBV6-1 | TGTGCCAGCAGTGATTTCAGGGGATACTATGGCTACACCTTC | CASSDFRGYYGYTF
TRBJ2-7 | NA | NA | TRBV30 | TGTGCCTGGGGTCAGGAAGTTAGCTCCTACGAGCAGTACTTC | CAWGQEVSSYEQYF
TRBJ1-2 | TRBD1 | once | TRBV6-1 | TGTGCCAGCAGTGAATCCCAATCAGGGACAGGGCGTTATGGCTACACCTTC | CASSESQSGTGRYGYTF
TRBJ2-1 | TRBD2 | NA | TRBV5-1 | TGCGCCAGCAGCCCGTTTAGCGGGAGCCCCCCCTACAATGAGCAGTTCTTC | CASSPFSGSPPYNEQFF
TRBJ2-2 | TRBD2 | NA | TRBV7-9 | TGTGCCAGCAGCTTGCACCCCGGACTAGGTGCCGGGGAGCTGTTTTTT | CASSLHPGLGAGELFF
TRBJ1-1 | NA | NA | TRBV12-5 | TGTGCTAGCAACCGGAATTCAGGGAACACTGAAGCTTTCTTT | CASNRNSGNTEAFF
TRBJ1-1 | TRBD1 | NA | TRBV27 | TGTGCCAGCAGTTCAGGGGGCTGGACTGAAGCTTTCTTT | CASSSGGWTEAFF
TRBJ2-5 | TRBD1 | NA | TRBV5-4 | TGTGCCAGCAGCAATACTCAGGGACAGGGAGGGAAGACCCAGTACTTC | CASSNTQGQGGKTQYF
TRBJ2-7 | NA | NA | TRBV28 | TGTGCCAGCAGTTTAGAGGGTCGGCACGAGCAGTACTTC | CASSLEGRHEQYF
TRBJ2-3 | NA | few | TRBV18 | TGTGCCAGCTCACCCCGGGGAGATACGCAGTATTTT | CASSPRGDTQYF